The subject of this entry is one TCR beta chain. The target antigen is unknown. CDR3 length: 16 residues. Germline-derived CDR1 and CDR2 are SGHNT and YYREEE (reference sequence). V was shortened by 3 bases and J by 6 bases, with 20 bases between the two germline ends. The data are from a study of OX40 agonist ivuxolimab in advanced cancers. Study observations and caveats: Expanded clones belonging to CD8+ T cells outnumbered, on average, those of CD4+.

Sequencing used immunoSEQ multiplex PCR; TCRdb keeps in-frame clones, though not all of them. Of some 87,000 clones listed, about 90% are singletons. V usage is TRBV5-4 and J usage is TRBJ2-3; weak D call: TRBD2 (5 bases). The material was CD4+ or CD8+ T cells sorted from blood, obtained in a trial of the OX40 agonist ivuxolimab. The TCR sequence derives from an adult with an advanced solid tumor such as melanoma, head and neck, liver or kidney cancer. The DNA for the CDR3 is TGTGCCAGCAGCTCTCCACAACTAGTAATGTCGGATACGCAGTATTTT. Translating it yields CASSSPQLVMSDTQYF.